Listed below are T cell receptor beta chains from one sample, sequenced in a study of T cell repertoires in aging, cancer and after chemotherapy. TCRdb used MiXCR to reprocess the multiplex PCR reads, holding one entry per CDR3 protein. The sample yields roughly 4,900 distinct CDR3 sequences, about 34% seen once. The source material was blood. Receptors were obtained from a human donor with a blood cancer. The CDR3 runs from the conserved cysteine through the conserved F or W. D genes are given only for firm matches. Size values are once, few and many counts, or a class for expanded clones, and some rows have none.

v_call	clone_size	d_call	j_call	cdr3_nt	cdr3_aa
TRBV20-1	few	TRBD1	TRBJ1-5	TGCAGTGCTAGGACAGGGGGGAATCAGCCCCAGCATTTT	CSARTGGNQPQHF
TRBV20-1	few	NA	TRBJ2-2	TGCAGTGCTAGAGTCTCGAACACCGGGGAGCTGTTTTTT	CSARVSNTGELFF
TRBV12-3/TRBV12-4	NA	TRBD1	TRBJ1-2	TGTGCCAGCACCATCTACCCGGGACAGGGGAGAGGTGGCTACACCTTC	CASTIYPGQGRGGYTF
TRBV7-9	NA	NA	TRBJ2-3	TGTGCCAGCAGCTCGGGCAGGTCGGATACGCAGTATTTT	CASSSGRSDTQYF
TRBV6-5	few	TRBD1	TRBJ1-2	TGTGCCAGCAGTTACGGGACAGGGGGCGTTGGCTACACCTTC	CASSYGTGGVGYTF
TRBV20-1	NA	TRBD1	TRBJ2-3	TGCAGTGCTGAAGGACAGGGTCCGGGGGCAGATACGCAGTATTTT	CSAEGQGPGADTQYF
TRBV19	NA	TRBD1	TRBJ1-4	TGTGCCAGTAGTCTAATCGGGACAGGGGGAGAAAAACTGTTTTTT	CASSLIGTGGEKLFF
TRBV28	NA	TRBD2	TRBJ2-1	TGTGCCAGCAGTCCTTGGACTAGTATTAATGAGCAGTTCTTC	CASSPWTSINEQFF
TRBV11-1	once	TRBD1	TRBJ2-1	TGTGCCAGCAGCAAGGTTACAGGGGGCGAAGTTCCTGAGCAGTTCTTC	CASSKVTGGEVPEQFF
TRBV20-1	few	TRBD1	TRBJ1-2	TGCAGTGCCAGGACAGGCCAGAATCTGAATGGCTACACCTTC	CSARTGQNLNGYTF
TRBV27	once	TRBD1	TRBJ1-6	TGTGCCAGCAGTTTGAGGACAGGGGATTCACCCCTCCACTTT	CASSLRTGDSPLHF
TRBV6-5	NA	NA	TRBJ1-2	TGTGTCAGCAGGGTGGACGAATCTAACTATGGCTACACCTTC	CVSRVDESNYGYTF
TRBV10-1	NA	NA	TRBJ1-4	TGCGCCAGCAGTGAAGGCGGCAGGGGCGCGGCAACTAATGAAAAACTGTTTTTT	CASSEGGRGAATNEKLFF
TRBV19	NA	NA	TRBJ2-5	TGTGCCAGCAAGGTGAGCGTTGGAGGAGAGACCCAGTACTTC	CASKVSVGGETQYF
TRBV27	medium-sized	NA	TRBJ1-6	TGTGCCAGCAGTCGTGTGAATTCACCCCTCCACTTT	CASSRVNSPLHF
TRBV6-6	once	TRBD1	TRBJ1-2	TGTGCCAGCAGAAGGACAGGTTCATCAGGATATGGCTACACCTTC	CASRRTGSSGYGYTF
TRBV19	few	NA	TRBJ2-1	TGTGCCAGTAGTATACGGACGAGCTCCTACAATGAGCAGTTCTTC	CASSIRTSSYNEQFF
TRBV27	few	TRBD1	TRBJ1-1	TGTGCCAGCAGTCTCATAAGGACAGGACGGACTGAAGCTTTCTTT	CASSLIRTGRTEAFF
TRBV12-3/TRBV12-4	few	NA	TRBJ2-2	TGTGCCAGCAGGCTTTTCGCTCTGGGCGGGGAGCTGTTTTTT	CASRLFALGGELFF
TRBV19	few	NA	TRBJ1-1	TGTGCCAGTAGTATTCAGGGGAAGACTGAAGCTTTCTTT	CASSIQGKTEAFF
TRBV20-1	NA	NA	TRBJ1-3	TGCAGTGCTTGGGACGGGGTAGGGAATGGAAACACCATATATTTT	CSAWDGVGNGNTIYF
TRBV12-3/TRBV12-4	NA	TRBD1	TRBJ1-1	TGTGCCAGCACCCTAGGGGACAGGGAGTTAAACACTGAAGCTTTCTTT	CASTLGDRELNTEAFF
TRBV29-1	large	NA	TRBJ1-2	TGCAGCGTTGGAGTTAACTATGGCTACACCTTC	CSVGVNYGYTF
TRBV4-3	few	NA	TRBJ1-1	TGCGCCAGCAGCCAAGAATGGGGTCGAGGAGCTTTCTTT	CASSQEWGRGAFF
TRBV5-4	NA	NA	TRBJ2-3	TGTGCCAGCAGCTTGGAGCCAGGTGGAGATACGCAGTATTTT	CASSLEPGGDTQYF
TRBV10-3	few	NA	TRBJ2-1	TGTGCCATCGGACAAGCCAATGAGCAGTTCTTC	CAIGQANEQFF
TRBV4-3	few	TRBD2	TRBJ2-1	TGCGCCAGCAGCCCTCAACTAGCGGGGGGTCCCCATGAGCAGTTCTTC	CASSPQLAGGPHEQFF
TRBV7-9	NA	NA	TRBJ2-1	TGTGCCAGCAGCTTAGCCCTAGGGGCGCTTGAGCAGTTCTTC	CASSLALGALEQFF
TRBV5-6	medium-sized	NA	TRBJ2-1	TGTGCCAGAAGCTTGCCGGCGGCGTGGTCCTACAATGAGCAGTTCTTC	CARSLPAAWSYNEQFF
TRBV11-2	medium-sized	NA	TRBJ2-1	TGTGCCAGCAGCTTTTGGCTCTCCTACAATGAGCAGTTCTTC	CASSFWLSYNEQFF
TRBV12-3/TRBV12-4	NA	TRBD1	TRBJ1-6	TGTGCTAGTAGGACAGGAAATTCACCCCTCCACTTT	CASRTGNSPLHF
TRBV5-5	NA	TRBD1	TRBJ2-6	TGTGCAGCAGCTTGGGAACAGGGGGCGCACGGGGCCAACGTCCTGACTTTC	CAAAWEQGAHGANVLTF
TRBV12-3/TRBV12-4	NA	NA	TRBJ1-1	TGTGCCAGCAGTTTAACAGGGTGGCGGATGAACACTGAAGCTTTCTTT	CASSLTGWRMNTEAFF
TRBV13	once	NA	TRBJ2-3	TGTGTCAGCAGCATCCTAACCGGGGCCCGCCAAGGAGATACGCAGTATTTT	CVSSILTGARQGDTQYF
TRBV6-2/TRBV6-3	NA	NA	TRBJ2-7	TGTGCCAGCAACTCCGGGACGATGCTATCCTACGAGCAGTACTTC	CASNSGTMLSYEQYF